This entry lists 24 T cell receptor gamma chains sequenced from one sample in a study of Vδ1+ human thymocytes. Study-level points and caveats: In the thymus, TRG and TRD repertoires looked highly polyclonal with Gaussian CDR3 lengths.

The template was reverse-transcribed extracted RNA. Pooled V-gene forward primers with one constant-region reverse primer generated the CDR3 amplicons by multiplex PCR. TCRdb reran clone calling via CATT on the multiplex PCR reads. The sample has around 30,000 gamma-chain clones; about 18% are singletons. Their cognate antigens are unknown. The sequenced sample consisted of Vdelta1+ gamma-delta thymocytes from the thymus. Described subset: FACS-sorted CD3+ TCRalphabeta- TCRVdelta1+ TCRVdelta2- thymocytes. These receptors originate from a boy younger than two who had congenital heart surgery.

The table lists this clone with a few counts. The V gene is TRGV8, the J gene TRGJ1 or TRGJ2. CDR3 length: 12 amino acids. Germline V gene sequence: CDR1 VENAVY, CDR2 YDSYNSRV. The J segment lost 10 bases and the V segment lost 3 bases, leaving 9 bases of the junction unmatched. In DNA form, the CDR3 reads TGTGCCACCTGGGATTACCTGGGGAAGAAACTCTTT. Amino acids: CATWDYLGKKLF.

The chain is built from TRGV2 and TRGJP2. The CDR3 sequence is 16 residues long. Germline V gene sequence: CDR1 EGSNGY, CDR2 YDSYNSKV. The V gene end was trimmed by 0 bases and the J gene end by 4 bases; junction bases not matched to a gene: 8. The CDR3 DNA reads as TGTGCCACCTGGGACGGGCCGCTTGTTAGTGATTGGATCAAGACGTTT. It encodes CATWDGPLVSDWIKTF.

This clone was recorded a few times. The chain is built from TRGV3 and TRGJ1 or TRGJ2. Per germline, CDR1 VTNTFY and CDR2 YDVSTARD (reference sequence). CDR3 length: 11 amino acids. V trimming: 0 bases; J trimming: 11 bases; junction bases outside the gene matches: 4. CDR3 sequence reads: CATWDRQEKLF. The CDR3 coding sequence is TGTGCCACCTGGGACAGGCAAGAGAAACTCTTT.

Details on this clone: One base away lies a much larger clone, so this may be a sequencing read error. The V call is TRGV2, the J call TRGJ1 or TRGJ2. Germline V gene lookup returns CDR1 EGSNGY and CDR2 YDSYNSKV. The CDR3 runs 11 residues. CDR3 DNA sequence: TGTGCCACCTGGGACGGGTATAGGAAACTCTTT. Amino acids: CATWDGYRKLF.

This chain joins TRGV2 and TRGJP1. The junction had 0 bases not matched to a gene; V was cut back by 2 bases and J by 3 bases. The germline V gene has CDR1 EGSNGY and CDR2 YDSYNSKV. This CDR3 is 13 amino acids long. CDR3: CATWDATGWFKIF. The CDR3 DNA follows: TGTGCCACCTGGGACGCCACTGGTTGGTTCAAGATATTT.

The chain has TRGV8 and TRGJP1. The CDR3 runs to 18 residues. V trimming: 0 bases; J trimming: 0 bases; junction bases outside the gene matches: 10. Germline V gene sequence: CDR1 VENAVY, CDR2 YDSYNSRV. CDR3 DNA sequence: TGTGCCACCTGGGATAGGCCGGAGGGTGATACCACTGGTTGGTTCAAGATATTT. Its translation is CATWDRPEGDTTGWFKIF.

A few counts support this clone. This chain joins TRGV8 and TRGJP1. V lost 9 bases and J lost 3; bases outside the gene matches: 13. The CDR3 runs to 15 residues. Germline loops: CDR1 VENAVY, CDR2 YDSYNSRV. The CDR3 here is CATPSGCATGWFKIF. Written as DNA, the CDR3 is TGTGCCACCCCATCCGGGTGTGCCACTGGTTGGTTCAAGATATTT.

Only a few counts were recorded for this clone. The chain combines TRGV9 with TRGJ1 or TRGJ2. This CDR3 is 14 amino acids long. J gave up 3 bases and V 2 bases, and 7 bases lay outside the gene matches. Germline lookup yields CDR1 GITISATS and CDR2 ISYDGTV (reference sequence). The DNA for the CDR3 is TGTGCCTTGTGGGAGGCCGTCCGTTATTATAAGAAACTCTTT. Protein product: CALWEAVRYYKKLF.

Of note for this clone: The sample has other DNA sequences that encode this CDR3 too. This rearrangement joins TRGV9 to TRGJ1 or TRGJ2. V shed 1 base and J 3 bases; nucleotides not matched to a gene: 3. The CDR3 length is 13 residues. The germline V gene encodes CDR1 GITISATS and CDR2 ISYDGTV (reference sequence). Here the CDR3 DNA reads TGTGCCTTGTGGGAGGTTAGTTATTATAAGAAACTCTTT. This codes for CALWEVSYYKKLF.

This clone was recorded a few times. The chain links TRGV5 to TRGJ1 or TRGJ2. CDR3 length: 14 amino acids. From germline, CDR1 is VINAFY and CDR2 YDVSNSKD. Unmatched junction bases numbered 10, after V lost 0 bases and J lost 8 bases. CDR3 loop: CATWDRPGRNKKLF. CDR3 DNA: TGTGCCACCTGGGACAGGCCAGGGCGGAATAAGAAACTCTTT.

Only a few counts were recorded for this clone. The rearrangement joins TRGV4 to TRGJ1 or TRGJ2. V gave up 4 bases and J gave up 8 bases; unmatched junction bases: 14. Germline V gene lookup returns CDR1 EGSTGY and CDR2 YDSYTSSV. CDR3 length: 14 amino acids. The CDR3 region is CATWDGPDQNKKLF. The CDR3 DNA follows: TGTGCCACCTGGGACGGGCCGGACCAGAATAAGAAACTCTTT.

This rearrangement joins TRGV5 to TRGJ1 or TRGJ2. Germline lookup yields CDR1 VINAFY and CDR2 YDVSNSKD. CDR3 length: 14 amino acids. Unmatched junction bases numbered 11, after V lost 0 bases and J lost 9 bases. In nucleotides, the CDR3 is TGTGCCACCTGGGACAGGCGCCCTCCTTTTAAGAAACTCTTT. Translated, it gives CATWDRRPPFKKLF.

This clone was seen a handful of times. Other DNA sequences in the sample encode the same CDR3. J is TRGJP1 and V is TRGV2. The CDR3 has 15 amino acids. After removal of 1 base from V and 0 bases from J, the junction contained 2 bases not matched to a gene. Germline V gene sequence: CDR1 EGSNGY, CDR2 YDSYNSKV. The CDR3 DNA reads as TGTGCCACCTGGGACGGCCATACCACTGGTTGGTTCAAGATATTT. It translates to CATWDGHTTGWFKIF.

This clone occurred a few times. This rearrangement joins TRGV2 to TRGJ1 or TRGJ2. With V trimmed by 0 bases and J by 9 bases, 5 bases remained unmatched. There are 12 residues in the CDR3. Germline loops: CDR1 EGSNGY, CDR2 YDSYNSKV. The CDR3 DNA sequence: TGTGCCACCTGGGACGGGCCATGTAAGAAACTCTTT. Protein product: CATWDGPCKKLF.

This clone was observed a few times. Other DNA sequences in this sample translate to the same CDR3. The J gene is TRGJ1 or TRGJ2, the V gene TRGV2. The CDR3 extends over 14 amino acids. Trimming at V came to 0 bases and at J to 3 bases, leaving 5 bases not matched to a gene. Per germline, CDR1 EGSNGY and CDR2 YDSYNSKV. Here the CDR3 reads CATWDGPGYYKKLF. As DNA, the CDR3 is TGTGCCACCTGGGACGGGCCCGGTTATTATAAGAAACTCTTT.

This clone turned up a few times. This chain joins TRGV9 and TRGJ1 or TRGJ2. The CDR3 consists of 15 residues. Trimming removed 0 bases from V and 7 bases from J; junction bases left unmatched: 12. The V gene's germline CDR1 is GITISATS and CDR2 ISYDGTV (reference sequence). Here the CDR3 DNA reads TGTGCCTTGTGGGAGGTGCCTTGTCGAAAGTATAAGAAACTCTTT. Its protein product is CALWEVPCRKYKKLF.

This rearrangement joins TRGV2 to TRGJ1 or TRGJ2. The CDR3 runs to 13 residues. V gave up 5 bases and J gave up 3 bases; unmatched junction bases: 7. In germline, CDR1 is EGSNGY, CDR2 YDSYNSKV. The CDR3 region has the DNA TGTGCCACCTGGGGAACCTCTTATTATAAGAAACTCTTT. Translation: CATWGTSYYKKLF.

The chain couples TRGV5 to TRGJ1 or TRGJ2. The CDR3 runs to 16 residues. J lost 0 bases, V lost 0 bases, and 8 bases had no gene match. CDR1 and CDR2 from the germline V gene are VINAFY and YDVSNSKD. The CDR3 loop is CATWDRRNSNYYKKLF. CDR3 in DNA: TGTGCCACCTGGGACAGGCGAAATTCGAATTATTATAAGAAACTCTTT.

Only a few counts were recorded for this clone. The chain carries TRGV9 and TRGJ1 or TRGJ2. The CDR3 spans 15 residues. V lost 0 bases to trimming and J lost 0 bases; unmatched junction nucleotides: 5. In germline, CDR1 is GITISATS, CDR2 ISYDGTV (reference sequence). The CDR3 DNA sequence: TGTGCCTTGTGGGAGGTGCCCCCGAATTATTATAAGAAACTCTTT. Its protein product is CALWEVPPNYYKKLF.

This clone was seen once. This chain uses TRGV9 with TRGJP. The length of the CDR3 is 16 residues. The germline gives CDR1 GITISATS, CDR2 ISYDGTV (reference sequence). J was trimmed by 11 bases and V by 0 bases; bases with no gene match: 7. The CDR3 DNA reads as TGTGCCTTGTGGGAGGTGCATGGGGTGGGCAAAAAAATCAAGGTATTT. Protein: CALWEVHGVGKKIKVF.

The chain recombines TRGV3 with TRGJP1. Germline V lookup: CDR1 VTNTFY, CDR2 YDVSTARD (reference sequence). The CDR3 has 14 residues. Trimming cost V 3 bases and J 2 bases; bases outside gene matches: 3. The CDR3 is CATWDWTTGWFKIF. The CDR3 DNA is TGTGCCACCTGGGACTGGACCACTGGTTGGTTCAAGATATTT.

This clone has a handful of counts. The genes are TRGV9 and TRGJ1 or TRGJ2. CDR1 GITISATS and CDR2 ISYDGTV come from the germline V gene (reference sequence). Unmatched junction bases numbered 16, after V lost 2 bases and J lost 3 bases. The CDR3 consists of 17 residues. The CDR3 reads CALWEALHPTFYYKKLF. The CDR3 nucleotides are TGTGCCTTGTGGGAGGCCCTCCACCCCACATTTTATTATAAGAAACTCTTT.

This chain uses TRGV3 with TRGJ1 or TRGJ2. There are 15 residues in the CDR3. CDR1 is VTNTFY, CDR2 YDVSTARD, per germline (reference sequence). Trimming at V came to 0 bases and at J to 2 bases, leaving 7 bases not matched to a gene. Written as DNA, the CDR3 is TGTGCCACCTGGGACAGGCCGTTTGATTATTATAAGAAACTCTTT. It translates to CATWDRPFDYYKKLF.

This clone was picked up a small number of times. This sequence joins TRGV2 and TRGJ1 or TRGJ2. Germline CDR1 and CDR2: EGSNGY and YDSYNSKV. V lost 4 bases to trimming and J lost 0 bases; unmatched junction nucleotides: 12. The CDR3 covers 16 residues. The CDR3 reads CATWDGDLENYYKKLF. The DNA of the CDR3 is TGTGCCACCTGGGATGGTGACCTCGAGAATTATTATAAGAAACTCTTT.